The T cell receptor (beta chain) described here comes from a study of T cell repertoires in aging, cancer and after chemotherapy. As for the study in general: Glioblastoma patients receiving temozolomide-based therapy gave paired samples before and after chemotherapy.

As for this clonotype: As yet, its antigen is unknown.

TRB rearrangements spanning V, D and J were amplified using mixed TRB-A/B primers. TCRdb redid the calling of the multiplex PCR reads with MiXCR, one entry per CDR3 protein. The table includes roughly 1,700 distinct CDR3 sequences, less than 40% detected once. Study-wide findings and caveats: Untreated cancer patients had significantly lower blood TCR diversity than age-matched healthy donors. Median generation probability rose over the chemotherapy interval in each cancer cohort, suggesting rebound thymic output.

The template was genomic DNA from peripheral blood, not RNA. The CDR3 spans 13 residues. The V end lost 4 bases, the J end lost 6 bases, and 11 bases lay between the germline ends. Germline V lookup: CDR1 MNHEY, CDR2 SMNVEV (reference sequence). This chain links TRBV27 with TRBJ2-3; D unclear. This clonotype was sampled from a human donor with a solid tumor. The donor label of this sample is uncertain. Sequencing input: blood. The CDR3 region has the DNA TGTGCCAGCAGTTCACCGCCCGTCGATACGCAGTATTTT. Encoded protein: CASSSPPVDTQYF.